The 25 T cell receptor beta chains reported below all come from one sample, sequenced in a study of T cell clonality in common variable immunodeficiency. TCRdb's copy holds only in-frame clones and misses some; the assay was immunoSEQ multiplex PCR. The table lists 40,000 or so clones, with no singletons. Sample: peripheral blood mononuclear cells. The source is a person aged 18 to 69 in good health.

In this sample, this clone turned up many times. The missing CDR3 end, 3 residues past where the read stops, is filled in from the germline J gene. V usage is TRBV18 and J usage is TRBJ2-1, with TRBD2 matching 11 bases. The V segment lost 6 bases and the J segment 3 bases; nucleotides outside the gene matches: 10. The CDR3 extends over 17 amino acids. CDR1 KGHSH and CDR2 LQKENI come from the germline V gene. The sequenced part of the CDR3 DNA is TGTGCCAGCTCGCCAGCCTTAGCGGGAGGGAGCTACAATGAG. Amino acids: CASSPALAGGSYNE. The full CDR3 sequence reads CASSPALAGGSYNEQFF.

This chain's CDR3 is CASSEGRTQYNEQFF. The sequenced CDR3 bases are TGTGCCAGCAGTGAAGGACGGACACAATACAATGAG. The chain is built from TRBV2 and TRBJ2-1, with D possibly matching TRBD1 (5 bases). The read ends 3 residues shy of where the CDR3 ends; the end is completed using the germline J gene. V was pared by 1 base and J by 4 bases, with 11 bases between. The CDR3 loop spans 15 amino acids. Germline values: CDR1 SNHLY, CDR2 FYNNEI.

Concerning this clone: The read gets to within 3 residues of the CDR3 end, and the germline J gene fills in the rest. The V call is TRBV23-1, the J call TRBJ2-2; D is undetermined. TRBV23-1 is assigned to the ORF class and has an uncertain function. The CDR3 totals 17 residues. Incomplete CDR3 DNA: TGCGCCAGCAGTCAATACCTCCTCGGTGTAGCTAATGAAAAG. Translation gives CASSQYLLGVANEK. The whole CDR3 reads CASSQYLLGVANEKLFF.

This clone appeared many times. The DNA ends 3 residues before the CDR3 does, and the rest of the CDR3 is filled in from the germline J gene. The chain links TRBV5-4 to TRBJ2-3; TRBD1 matches at 9 bases. This CDR3 contains 15 residues. Germline CDR1 SGHNT, CDR2 YYREEE (reference sequence). The ends lost 3 bases at V and 3 bases at J; junction bases unmatched: 5. The CDR3 DNA, read in part, is TGTGCCAGCAGCTCCAAACAGGGGGCAACAGATACG. This translates into CASSSKQGATDT. The CDR3 in full is CASSSKQGATDTQYF.

This clone was counted many times. The read ends 3 residues shy of where the CDR3 ends; the end is completed using the germline J gene. This rearrangement joins TRBV30 to TRBJ1-5, with D perhaps matching TRBD1 (6 bases). Between the trimmed V and J ends, which lost 2 bases and 4 bases, there was a span of 15 bases. The CDR3 length is 15 residues. Germline V gives CDR1 GTSNPN, CDR2 SVGIG (reference sequence). CDR3 sequence reads: CAWSSGQIVNQPQHF. CDR3 DNA (partial): TGTGCCTGGAGTAGCGGACAGATAGTTAATCAGCCC. The whole variable domain, filled in from reference TRBV30 and TRBJ1-5, reads SQTIHQWPATLVQPVGSPLSLECTVEGTSNPNLYWYRQAAGRGLQLLFYSVGIGQISSEVPQNLSASRPQDRQFILSSKKLLLSDSGFYLCAWSSGQIVNQPQHFGDGTRLSIL.

This clone has at least ten counts. The CDR3 end lies 3 residues beyond the end of the read and is filled in from the germline J gene. The chain has TRBV5-1 and TRBJ2-3; 11 nucleotides line up with TRBD2. The CDR3 has 15 residues. Trimming removed 2 bases from V and 5 bases from J; junction bases left unmatched: 4. Germline V gene sequence: CDR1 SGHRS, CDR2 YFSETQ. The CDR3 region is CASSLTSGRVDTQYF. Partial CDR3 DNA: TGCGCCAGCAGCTTAACTAGCGGGAGAGTAGATACG.

This clone came up many times. The read finishes 3 residues shy of the CDR3 end, and the germline J gene is used to complete it. The chain is built from TRBV5-6 and TRBJ1-2; D is possibly TRBD1 (5 bases). The CDR3 loop spans 15 amino acids. Trimming removed 2 bases from V and 4 bases from J, with 15 bases in between. The germline V gene has CDR1 SGHDT and CDR2 YYEEEE. The DNA read from the CDR3 is TGTGCCAGCAGCTTAGGACCTGACAGCGCCTATGGC. This sequence encodes CASSLGPDSAYG. From start to end, the CDR3 is CASSLGPDSAYGYTF.

As for this clone: The read terminates 3 residues ahead of where the CDR3 ends, so the germline J gene completes it. The genes are TRBV6-2 or TRBV6-3 and TRBJ2-5; 11 nucleotides line up with TRBD2. Germline V CDR1 and CDR2: MNHEY, SVGEGT. The CDR3 covers 15 residues. V lost 7 bases, J lost 5 bases, and 9 bases stayed unmatched. The CDR3 sequence: CASKPRSGGAETQYF. CDR3 bases read: TGTGCCAGCAAACCACGTAGCGGGGGGGCCGAGACC.

This clone was picked up a small number of times. From the germline J gene comes the end of the CDR3, since the read stops 3 residues before it. This chain links TRBV20-1 with TRBJ2-1; 8 positions match TRBD2. J was trimmed by 2 bases and V by 8 bases; bases with no gene match: 8. This CDR3 region has 14 residues. CDR1 DFQATT and CDR2 SNEGSKA come from the germline V gene (reference sequence). CDR3 bases read: TGCAGTTGCCGTAGCGGGAACGCCTACAATGAG. Encoded protein: CSCRSGNAYNE. Given in full, the CDR3 is CSCRSGNAYNEQFF.

A few counts support this clone. One junction end disagrees with the germline gene, perhaps due to a read error. Read data end 3 residues before the CDR3 end; the end is taken from the germline J gene. The V gene is TRBV6-1, the J gene TRBJ1-2; D is undetermined. Germline V gene sequence: CDR1 MNHNS, CDR2 SASEGT. The CDR3 has 18 residues. The CDR3: CASREGGSGSGSYNDYTF. The sequenced part of the CDR3 DNA is TGTGCCAGCAGAGAAGGTGGTAGCGGGAGTGGGTCCTACAATGAC.

In its sample, this clone was seen many times. Germline and junction disagree at one end, which may indicate a read error. CDR3 protein: CASSLDSNSEQYF. CDR3 bases read: TGTGCTAGCAGCTTAGATAGCAATAGCGAG. The rearrangement uses TRBV7-7 and TRBJ2-7; D remains ambiguous. The DNA ends 3 residues before the CDR3 does, and the rest of the CDR3 is filled in from the germline J gene. The CDR3 runs 13 residues. CDR1 is SSHAT, CDR2 FNYEAQ, per germline (reference sequence).

This clone has a count of ten or more. The missing CDR3 end, 3 residues past where the read stops, is filled in from the germline J gene. The rearrangement uses TRBV19 and TRBJ2-1, with 8 bases lining up with TRBD2. Trimming removed 3 bases from V and 1 base from J; junction bases left unmatched: 8. Per germline, CDR1 LNHDA and CDR2 SQIVND (reference sequence). CDR3 length equals 17 residues. CDR3 amino acids: CASSILAGGPSYNEQFF. Partial CDR3 DNA: TGTGCCAGTAGTATTTTGGCGGGAGGCCCATCCTACAATGAG. Full variable domain (outside the CDR3, taken from reference TRBV19 and TRBJ2-1): DGGITQSPKYLFRKEGQNVTLSCEQNLNHDAMYWYRQDPGQGLRLIYYSQIVNDFQKGDIAEGYSVSREKKESFPLTVTSAQKNPTAFYLCASSILAGGPSYNEQFFGPGTRLTVL.

Many counts were recorded for this clone. The CDR3 goes on 3 residues after the read ends, and that part is filled in from the germline J gene. The V gene is TRBV29-1, the J gene TRBJ2-2; TRBD1 aligns across 8 bases. The CDR3 contains 14 residues. The germline gives CDR1 SQVTM, CDR2 ANQGSEA. V shed 7 bases and J 2 bases; nucleotides not matched to a gene: 6. Incomplete CDR3 DNA: TGCAGCGGCACAGGGGGAGCTAACACCGGGGAG. Its protein is CSGTGGANTGE. The full CDR3 sequence reads CSGTGGANTGELFF.

This clone was seen at least ten times. The read terminates 3 residues ahead of where the CDR3 ends, so the germline J gene completes it. The chain has TRBV7-3 and TRBJ2-2, with 7 bases lining up with TRBD1. The CDR3 is 16 amino acids. Per germline, CDR1 SGHTA and CDR2 FQGTGA. Unmatched junction bases numbered 8, after V lost 3 bases and J lost 4 bases. CDR3 loop: CASSFSGTVGTGELFF. Incomplete CDR3 DNA: TGTGCCAGCAGCTTCTCCGGGACAGTGGGCACCGGGGAG.

Ten or more counts support this clone. The CDR3 goes on 3 residues after the read ends, and that part is filled in from the germline J gene. The gene calls are TRBV7-8 and TRBJ1-1; D might be TRBD1 (5 bases). V lost 5 bases and J 3 bases, leaving 13 bases between the germline ends. This CDR3 contains 14 residues. CDR1 and CDR2 (germline): SGHVS, FQNEAQ. The CDR3 sequence: CASSRKGSDTEAFF. The CDR3 DNA, read in part, is TGTGCCAGCAGCCGTAAGGGGAGTGACACTGAA.

This clone was observed many times. The CDR3 is cut off 3 residues early in the read; its end comes from the germline J gene. The V gene is TRBV5-1, the J gene TRBJ2-7, with D perhaps matching TRBD1 (6 bases). CDR1 is SGHRS, CDR2 YFSETQ, per germline. With 4 bases removed from V and 1 base from J, the gap between germline ends came to 18 bases. The length of the CDR3 is 16 residues. Incomplete CDR3 DNA: TGCGCCAGCAGCCGACTCGGACAGTCTACTTCCTACGAG. Residues: CASSRLGQSTSYE. The whole CDR3 sequence reads CASSRLGQSTSYEQYF.

This clone was detected ten times or more. The read is 3 residues too short to cover the CDR3 end, so that end is filled in from the germline J gene. The chain has TRBV12-3 or TRBV12-4 and TRBJ2-7; TRBD1 matches 10 bases. Unmatched junction bases numbered 7, after V lost 5 bases and J lost 6 bases. The CDR3 runs 14 residues. Incomplete CDR3 DNA: TGTGCCAGCAGTCCCGGGACAGGGGCTCCCGAG. Its protein product is CASSPGTGAPE. The full-length CDR3 reads as CASSPGTGAPEQYF.

This clone came up many times. The read gets to within 3 residues of the CDR3 end, and the germline J gene fills in the rest. The chain is built from TRBV19 and TRBJ2-7, with 10 bases identical to TRBD1. Losses at the gene ends were 5 bases for V and 6 bases for J; bases not matched to a gene: 10. The CDR3 totals 15 residues. The germline V gene has CDR1 LNHDA and CDR2 SQIVND (reference sequence). Partial CDR3 DNA: TGTGCCAGTAGTTCCCGACAGGGGGCGAGCGGCGAG. Its protein is CASSSRQGASGE. The complete CDR3 protein is CASSSRQGASGEQYF.

This clone was seen repeatedly, ten times or more. The read halts 3 residues ahead of the CDR3 end, with the missing end drawn from the germline J gene. The rearrangement uses TRBV18 and TRBJ2-5, with D possibly called TRBD1 or TRBD2 (5 bases each). Germline V lookup: CDR1 KGHSH, CDR2 LQKENI. V shed 9 bases and J shed 5 bases, with 10 bases lying between them. CDR3 length equals 11 residues. CDR3 amino acids: CASQGAETQYF. Incomplete CDR3 DNA: TGTGCCAGTCAGGGAGCGGAGACC. Using reference TRBV18 and TRBJ2-5 for the parts outside the CDR3, the full variable domain is NAGVMQNPRHLVRRRGQEARLRCSPMKGHSHVYWYRQLPEEGLKFMVYLQKENIIDESGMPKERFSAEFPKEGPSILRIQQVVRGDSAAYFCASQGAETQYFGPGTRLLVL.

This clone was counted ten times or more. Coverage ceases 3 residues before the CDR3 finishes, and the germline J gene fills in the end. This chain links TRBV29-1 with TRBJ2-1; TRBD1 is a possible D gene (5 bases). The CDR3 has 13 residues. Germline CDR1 and CDR2: SQVTM and ANQGSEA. Trimming pared 5 bases from V and 6 bases from J, leaving 14 bases between. The CDR3 sequence is CSVTRDVLNEQFF. The sequenced part of the CDR3 DNA is TGCAGCGTTACCAGGGATGTCCTCAATGAG.

This clone was seen many times. Read coverage stops 3 residues before the CDR3 terminus; the germline J gene supplies the remainder. The rearrangement uses TRBV6-1 and TRBJ2-7; 7 bases map to TRBD1. CDR3 length: 16 residues. Germline assignment: CDR1 MNHNS and CDR2 SASEGT. J lost 4 bases, V lost 4 bases, and 13 bases had no gene match. The sequenced CDR3 bases are TGTGCCAGCAGTGGACAGGGAACACAAACACCTTACGAG. It is translated as CASSGQGTQTPYE. In full, the CDR3 reads CASSGQGTQTPYEQYF.

This clone has just a few counts. The CDR3 end lies 3 residues beyond the end of the read and is filled in from the germline J gene. The chain joins TRBV11-2 to TRBJ1-3; 9 bases map to TRBD1. Germline V lookup: CDR1 SGHAT, CDR2 FQNNGV. The CDR3 covers 14 residues. The CDR3 bases that were read are TGTGCCAGCAGCTTGGACAGGGGAAGAGAGACC. Translation: CASSLDRGRET. The whole CDR3 protein reads CASSLDRGRETIYF.

This clone was detected many times. The DNA ends 3 residues before the CDR3 does, and the rest of the CDR3 is filled in from the germline J gene. The chain is built from TRBV6-1 and TRBJ2-7, with 10 bases aligning to TRBD2. The germline gives CDR1 MNHNS, CDR2 SASEGT. Trimming cost V 3 bases and J 3 bases; bases outside gene matches: 5. This CDR3 contains 15 residues. CDR3 in amino acids: CASSEGLAWGYEQYF. The CDR3 DNA, read in part, is TGTGCCAGCAGTGAGGGACTAGCGTGGGGCTACGAG.

This clone has at least ten counts. No DNA is shown, since the ends of the CDR3 on it are uncertain; the CDR3 is the one TCRdb lists. This chain joins TRBV19 and TRBJ1-5; the DNA was not compared with TRBD1-2, the D call given in the table. Germline V gives CDR1 LNHDA, CDR2 SQIVND (reference sequence). The CDR3 is 14 amino acids long, termini counted. CDR3 loop: CASTSGRNNQPQHF.

This clone was recorded at least ten times. The missing CDR3 end, 3 residues past where the read stops, is filled in from the germline J gene. This chain joins TRBV6-1 and TRBJ2-4, with TRBD1 identical over 10 bases. CDR1 is MNHNS and CDR2 is SASEGT in the germline V gene. The CDR3 is 14 residues long. The ends lost 4 bases at V and 8 bases at J; junction bases unmatched: 5. CDR3 sequence: CASSGQGARDIQYF. The CDR3 bases that were read are TGTGCCAGCAGTGGACAGGGGGCTAGGGACATT.